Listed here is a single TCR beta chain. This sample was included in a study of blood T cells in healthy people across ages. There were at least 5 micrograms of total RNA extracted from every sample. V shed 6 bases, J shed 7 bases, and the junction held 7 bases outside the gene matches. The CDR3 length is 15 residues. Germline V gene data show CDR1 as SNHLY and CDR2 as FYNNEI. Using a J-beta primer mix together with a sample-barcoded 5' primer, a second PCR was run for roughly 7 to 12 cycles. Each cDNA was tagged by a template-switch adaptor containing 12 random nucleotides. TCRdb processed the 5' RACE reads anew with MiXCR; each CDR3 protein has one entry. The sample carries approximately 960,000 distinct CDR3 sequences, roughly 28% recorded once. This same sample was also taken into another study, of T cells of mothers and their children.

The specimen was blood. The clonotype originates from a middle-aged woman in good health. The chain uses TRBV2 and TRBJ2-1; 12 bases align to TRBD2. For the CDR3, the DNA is TGTGCCAGCAGGAGGGAACTAGCGGGGGGAAATGAGCAGTTCTTC. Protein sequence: CASRRELAGGNEQFF.